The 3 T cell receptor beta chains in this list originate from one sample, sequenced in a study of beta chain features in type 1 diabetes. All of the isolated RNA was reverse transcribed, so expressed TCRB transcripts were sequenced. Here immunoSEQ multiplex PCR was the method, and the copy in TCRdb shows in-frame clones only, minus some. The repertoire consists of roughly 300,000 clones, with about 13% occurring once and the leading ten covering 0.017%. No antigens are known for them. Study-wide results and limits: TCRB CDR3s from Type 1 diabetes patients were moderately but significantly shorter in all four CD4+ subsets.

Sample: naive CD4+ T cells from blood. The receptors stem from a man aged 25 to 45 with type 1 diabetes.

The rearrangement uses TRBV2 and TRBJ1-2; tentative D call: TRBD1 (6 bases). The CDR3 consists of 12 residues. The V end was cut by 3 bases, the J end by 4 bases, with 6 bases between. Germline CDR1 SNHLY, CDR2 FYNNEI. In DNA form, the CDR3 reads TGTGCCAGCAGTGACAGGGGCTATGGCTACACCTTC. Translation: CASSDRGYGYTF. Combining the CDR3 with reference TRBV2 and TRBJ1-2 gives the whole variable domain EPEVTQTPSHQVTQMGQEVILRCVPISNHLYFYWYRQILGQKVEFLVSFYNNEISEKSEIFDDQFSVERPDGSNFTLKIRSTKLEDSAMYFCASSDRGYGYTFGSGTRLTVV.

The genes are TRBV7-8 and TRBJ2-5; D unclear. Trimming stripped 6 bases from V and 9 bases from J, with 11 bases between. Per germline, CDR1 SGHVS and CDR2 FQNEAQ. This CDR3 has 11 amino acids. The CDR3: CASSLEVAQYF. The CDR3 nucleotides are TGTGCCAGCAGTCTTGAGGTGGCCCAGTACTTC.

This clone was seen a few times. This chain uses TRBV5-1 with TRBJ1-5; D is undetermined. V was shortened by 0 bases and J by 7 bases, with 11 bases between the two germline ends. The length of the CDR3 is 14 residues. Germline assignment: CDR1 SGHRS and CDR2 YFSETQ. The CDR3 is CASSLAGGYQPQHF. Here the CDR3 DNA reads TGCGCCAGCAGCTTGGCCGGAGGTTACCAGCCCCAGCATTTT.